This T cell receptor beta chain was captured in a study of beta chain features in type 1 diabetes. What was sequenced were expressed TCRB transcripts, since all of the isolated RNA had been reverse transcribed. Here immunoSEQ multiplex PCR was the method, and the copy in TCRdb shows in-frame clones only, minus some. This table holds 850,000 to 900,000 clones, around a sixth found once. Each of the CD4+ naive, central memory, regulatory and stem cell-like memory populations was sorted via CD45RO/CCR7/CD25/CD127/CD95/CD27. This clone came up a few times. Trimming shortened V by 2 bases and J by 6 bases, and 13 bases separated the two germline ends. Germline values: CDR1 SEHNR, CDR2 FQNEAQ (reference sequence). This CDR3 has 14 amino acids.

The TCR comes from a woman in her late teens or twenties in good health. Specimen: naive CD4+ T cells from blood. The V call is TRBV7-9, the J call TRBJ1-1; the D is unclear. Written as DNA, the CDR3 is TGTGCCAGCAGCTTAACCGTTGCCAGTTCTGAAGCTTTCTTT. Translating gives CASSLTVASSEAFF.